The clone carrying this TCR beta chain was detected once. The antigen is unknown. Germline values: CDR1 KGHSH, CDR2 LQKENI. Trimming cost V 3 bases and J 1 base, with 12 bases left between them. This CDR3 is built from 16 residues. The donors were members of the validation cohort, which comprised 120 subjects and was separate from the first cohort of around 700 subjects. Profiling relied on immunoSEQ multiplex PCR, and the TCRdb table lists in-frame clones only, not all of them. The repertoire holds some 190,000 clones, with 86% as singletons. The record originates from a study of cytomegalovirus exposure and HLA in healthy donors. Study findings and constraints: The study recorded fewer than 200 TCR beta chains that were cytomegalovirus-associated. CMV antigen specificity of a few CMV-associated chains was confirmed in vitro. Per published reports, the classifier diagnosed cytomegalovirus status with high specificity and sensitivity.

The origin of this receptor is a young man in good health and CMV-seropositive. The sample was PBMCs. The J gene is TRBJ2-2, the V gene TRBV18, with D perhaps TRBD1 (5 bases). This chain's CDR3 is CASSPRSQGNTGELFF. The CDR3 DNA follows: TGTGCCAGCTCACCGCGTTCGCAGGGGAACACCGGGGAGCTGTTTTTT.